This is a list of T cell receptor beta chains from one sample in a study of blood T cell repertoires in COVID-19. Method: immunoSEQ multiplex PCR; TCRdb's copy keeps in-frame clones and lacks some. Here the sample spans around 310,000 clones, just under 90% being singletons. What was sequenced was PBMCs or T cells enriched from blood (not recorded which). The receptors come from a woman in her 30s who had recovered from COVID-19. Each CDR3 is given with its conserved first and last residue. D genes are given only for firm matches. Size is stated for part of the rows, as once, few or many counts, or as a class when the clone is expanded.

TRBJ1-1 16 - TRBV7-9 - CASSWVGSRLNTEAFF TGTGCCAGCAGCTGGGTTGGTTCCAGGCTGAACACTGAAGCTTTCTTT
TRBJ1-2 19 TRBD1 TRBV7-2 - CASSFRPIGGRQGLFGYTF TGTGCCAGCAGCTTTAGGCCAATAGGGGGGCGACAGGGCTTGTTCGGCTACACCTTC
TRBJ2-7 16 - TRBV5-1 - CASSLISTGRSYEQYF TGCGCCAGCAGCTTGATTTCGACAGGGAGGTCCTACGAGCAGTACTTC
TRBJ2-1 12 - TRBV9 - CASSRGVGAGFF TGTGCCAGCAGCAGAGGAGTAGGCGCGGGGTTCTTC
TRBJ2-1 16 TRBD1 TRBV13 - CASSLVGTGVYNEQFF TGTGCCAGCAGCTTAGTCGGGACAGGGGTCTACAATGAGCAGTTCTTC
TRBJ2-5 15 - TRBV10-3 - CAISGLTGNQETQYF TGTGCCATCAGTGGATTAACAGGAAACCAAGAGACCCAGTACTTC
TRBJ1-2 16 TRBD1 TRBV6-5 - CASSYIRTGGNYGYTF TGTGCCAGCAGTTATATTAGGACAGGGGGAAACTATGGCTACACCTTC
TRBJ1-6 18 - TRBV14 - CASSHDAKVGGHNSPLHF TGTGCCAGCAGCCATGATGCTAAAGTAGGGGGTCACAATTCACCCCTCCACTTT
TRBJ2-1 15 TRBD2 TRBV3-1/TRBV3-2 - CASTFGLAGVNEQFF TGTGCCAGCACCTTTGGACTAGCGGGTGTCAATGAGCAGTTCTTC
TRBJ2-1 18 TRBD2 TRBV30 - CARASGSLKRSSYNEQFF TGTGCGCGGGCTAGCGGGAGTTTGAAGAGGAGCTCCTACAATGAGCAGTTCTTC
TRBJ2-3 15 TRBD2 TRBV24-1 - CATSPGGLAIDTQYF TGTGCCACCAGCCCGGGGGGACTAGCCATAGATACGCAGTATTTT
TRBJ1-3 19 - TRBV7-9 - CASSSPDMVSYSSGNTIYF TGTGCCAGCAGCTCCCCCGACATGGTTTCTTACTCCTCTGGAAACACCATATATTTT
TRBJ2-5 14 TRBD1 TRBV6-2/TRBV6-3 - CASSGQDSLGTQYF TGTGCCAGCAGTGGACAGGACAGCCTAGGGACCCAGTACTTC
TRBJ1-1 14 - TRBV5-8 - CASSLAHMNTEAFF TGTGCCAGCAGCTTGGCCCACATGAACACTGAAGCTTTCTTT
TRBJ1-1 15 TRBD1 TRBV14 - CASSPQTGGWTEAFF TGTGCCAGCAGCCCTCAAACAGGGGGGTGGACTGAAGCTTTCTTT
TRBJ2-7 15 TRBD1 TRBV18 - CASSRKTGTDYEQYF TGTGCCAGCTCACGTAAGACCGGGACAGACTACGAGCAGTACTTC
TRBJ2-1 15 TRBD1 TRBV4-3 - CASSHNRGEYNEQFF TGCGCCAGCAGCCACAACAGGGGAGAATACAATGAGCAGTTCTTC
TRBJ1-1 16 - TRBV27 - CASSSSTGYMNTEAFF TGTGCCAGCAGTTCTAGCACGGGTTACATGAACACTGAAGCTTTCTTT
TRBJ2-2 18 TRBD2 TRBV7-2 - CASSLTVAGGGVTGELFF TGTGCCAGCAGCTTAACGGTCGCGGGAGGAGGGGTGACCGGGGAGCTGTTTTTT
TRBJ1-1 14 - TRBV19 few CASSTVLRNTEAFF TGTGCCAGTAGTACCGTCCTTAGGAACACTGAAGCTTTCTTT
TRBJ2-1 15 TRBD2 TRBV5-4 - CASSPAGGRGNEQFF TGTGCCAGCAGCCCAGCGGGAGGACGAGGAAATGAGCAGTTCTTC
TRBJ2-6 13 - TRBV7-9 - CASSPRGANVLTF TGTGCCAGCAGCCCCCGGGGGGCCAACGTCCTGACTTTC
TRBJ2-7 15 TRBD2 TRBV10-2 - CASSWGLSNSYEQYF TGCGCCAGCAGTTGGGGACTATCTAATTCCTACGAGCAGTACTTC
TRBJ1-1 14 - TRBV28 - CASSLTTGNTEAFF TGTGCCAGCAGTTTGACGACAGGGAACACTGAAGCTTTCTTT
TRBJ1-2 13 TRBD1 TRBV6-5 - CASTEGQGYGYTF TGTGCCAGCACCGAAGGACAGGGGTATGGCTACACCTTC
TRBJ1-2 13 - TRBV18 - CASSPPSQGDYTF TGTGCCAGCTCACCACCGAGCCAGGGTGACTACACCTTC
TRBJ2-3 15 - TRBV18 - CASSPRDTVSDTQYF TGTGCCAGCTCTCCCCGGGACACAGTATCAGATACGCAGTATTTT
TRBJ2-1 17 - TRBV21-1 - CASSASYGQGAPNEQFF TGTGCCAGCAGCGCGTCCTATGGACAGGGGGCGCCCAATGAGCAGTTCTTC
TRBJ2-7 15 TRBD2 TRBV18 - CASSPPSSGGYEQYF TGTGCCAGCTCACCACCCTCTAGCGGGGGTTACGAGCAGTACTTC
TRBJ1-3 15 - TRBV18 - CASSPTETSGNTIYF TGTGCCAGCTCACCCACAGAAACCTCTGGAAACACCATATATTTT
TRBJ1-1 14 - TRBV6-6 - CASRPRQSGTEAFF TGTGCCAGCAGACCCAGACAGTCTGGTACTGAAGCTTTCTTT
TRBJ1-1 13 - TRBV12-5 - CASGFQQYTEAFF TGTGCTAGTGGTTTTCAACAGTACACTGAAGCTTTCTTT
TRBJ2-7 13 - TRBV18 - CASSLADTYEQYF TGTGCCAGCTCACTGGCGGATACCTACGAGCAGTACTTC
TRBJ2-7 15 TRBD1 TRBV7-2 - CASSPQGQGAYEQYF TGTGCCAGCAGCCCACAGGGACAGGGAGCCTACGAGCAGTACTTC